These 27 T cell receptor beta chains were sequenced from one sample in a study of blood T cell repertoires in COVID-19 (dated by TCRdb to the early 2020s). The library came from the immunoSEQ multiplex PCR assay. The immuneACCESS repertoire file appears here via TCRdb, limited to in-frame rearrangements. These files lack a portion of the clones; in checked studies, under half of the deficit traces to unresolved V genes, and the cause of the others is not known. For this sample there are over 250,000 clones; around 89% appear just once. The top ten clonotypes cover less than 3% of the sample. Sequencing was carried out using PBMCs or T cells enriched from blood (not recorded which). The receptors shown here come from a woman between 50 and 59 years old who had recovered from COVID-19.

The chain recombines TRBV6-1 with TRBJ2-7; the D gene is possibly TRBD1 (6 bases). With 4 bases removed from V and 5 bases from J, the gap between germline ends came to 21 bases. CDR1 is MNHNS, CDR2 SASEGT, per germline. This CDR3 has 16 residues. CDR3 protein: CASSGWTAMSADEQYF. The CDR3 coding sequence is TGTGCCAGCAGTGGATGGACAGCGATGAGTGCGGACGAGCAGTACTTC.

This chain connects TRBV7-2 to TRBJ2-1, with D unclear. V shed 4 bases and J shed 1 base, with 11 bases lying between them. The CDR3 sequence is 15 residues long. From germline, CDR1 is SGHTA and CDR2 FQGNSA. The CDR3 protein is CASSSTTQSYNEQFF. The CDR3 region has the DNA TGTGCCAGCAGCTCCACGACACAATCCTACAATGAGCAGTTCTTC.

The gene calls are TRBV7-2 and TRBJ1-2; D is unresolved. Trimming took off 5 bases at V and 8 bases at J, with 18 bases between the two ends. The CDR3 consists of 14 residues. Germline CDR1 is SGHTA and CDR2 is FQGNSA. CDR3 DNA: TGTGCCAGCAGCGCCAGGAATTACACCTTCGGCTACACCTTC. Its translation is CASSARNYTFGYTF.

The V call is TRBV28, the J call TRBJ1-5; a possible D gene is TRBD1 (5 bases). From germline, CDR1 is MDHEN and CDR2 SYDVKM. Deletions cut 3 bases from V and 1 base from J, with 13 bases between. CDR3 size: 16 residues. DNA of the CDR3: TGTGCCAGCAGTTTCGCGCGGTCAGGGAGCAATCAGCCCCAGCATTTT. This translates into CASSFARSGSNQPQHF. Drawing the rest from reference TRBV28 and TRBJ1-5, the complete variable domain is DVKVTQSSRYLVKRTGEKVFLECVQDMDHENMFWYRQDPGLGLRLIYFSYDVKMKEKGDIPEGYSVSREKKERFSLILESASTNQTSMYLCASSFARSGSNQPQHFGDGTRLSIL.

The chain carries TRBV4-2 and TRBJ2-5; D is unresolved. Germline CDR1 and CDR2: LGHNA and YNFKEQ. The length of the CDR3 is 14 residues. Trimming cost V 1 base and J 1 base, with 7 bases left between them. As DNA, the CDR3 is TGTGCCAGCAGCCAAGGTTTCGGCCAAGAGACCCAGTACTTC. Amino acids: CASSQGFGQETQYF.

V is TRBV28 and J is TRBJ1-4, with D uncertain. V lost 3 bases, J lost 1 base, and 12 bases lay in between. Germline CDR1 and CDR2: MDHEN and SYDVKM. This CDR3 contains 16 residues. DNA for the CDR3: TGTGCCAGCAGTTTTTTTGACATAAGAACTAATGAAAAACTGTTTTTT. It specifies CASSFFDIRTNEKLFF.

In this sample, this clone turned up once. The chain couples TRBV7-9 to TRBJ2-5, with D unclear. The V end lost 5 bases, the J end lost 1 base, and 8 bases lay between the germline ends. CDR1 and CDR2 (germline): SEHNR, FQNEAQ (reference sequence). The CDR3 sequence is 13 residues long. Here the CDR3 DNA reads TGTGCCAGCAGCCCCGGTGTCCAAGAGACCCAGTACTTC. As protein: CASSPGVQETQYF.

The chain links TRBV3-1 (or the pseudogene TRBV3-2) to TRBJ2-5, with 12 positions matching TRBD2. The CDR3 is made up of 18 amino acids. V lost 4 bases and J lost 5; bases outside the gene matches: 14. Germline CDR1 is LGHDT and CDR2 is YNNKEL (reference sequence). The CDR3, as DNA: TGTGCCAGCAGCCCCGGGAAACTAGCGGGAGGCCAATTCGAGACCCAGTACTTC. The encoded protein is CASSPGKLAGGQFETQYF.

This chain uses TRBV27 with TRBJ2-1; 8 nucleotides match TRBD1. This CDR3 has 16 residues. Germline lookup yields CDR1 MNHEY and CDR2 SMNVEV (reference sequence). Trimming at V came to 8 bases and at J to 1 base, leaving 10 bases not matched to a gene. The CDR3 sequence is CASGPDRQGSYNEQFF. The DNA of the CDR3 is TGTGCCAGCGGTCCGGACCGACAGGGGTCCTACAATGAGCAGTTCTTC.

This chain joins TRBV18 and TRBJ1-1; 8 nucleotides line up with TRBD1. The CDR3 length is 14 residues. Germline V CDR1 and CDR2: KGHSH, LQKENI. The ends lost 5 bases at V and 3 bases at J; junction bases unmatched: 5. Here the CDR3 reads CASSSGQGDTEAFF. For the CDR3, the DNA is TGTGCCAGCTCATCCGGACAGGGTGACACTGAAGCTTTCTTT.

The genes are TRBV9 and TRBJ2-1; 10 bases are shared with TRBD2. V lost 3 bases, J lost 6 bases, and 6 bases stayed unmatched. This CDR3 spans 15 amino acids. CDR1 and CDR2 from the germline V gene are SGDLS and YYNGEE. The CDR3 DNA reads as TGTGCCAGCAGCGCAACTAGCGGGAATTTCAATGAGCAGTTCTTC. Translated, it gives CASSATSGNFNEQFF.

The V gene is TRBV27, the J gene TRBJ2-5; D is perhaps TRBD1 (5 bases). The CDR3 sequence is 15 residues long. Trimming removed 2 bases from V and 3 bases from J, with 13 bases in between. The germline gives CDR1 MNHEY, CDR2 SMNVEV (reference sequence). The chain's CDR3 is CASSLEGHMEETQYF. The CDR3 coding sequence is TGTGCCAGCAGTTTAGAAGGACACATGGAAGAGACCCAGTACTTC.

The rearrangement uses TRBV6-2 or TRBV6-3 and TRBJ2-2; 8 nucleotides line up with TRBD2. V lost 2 bases, J lost 7 bases, and 6 bases stayed unmatched. Germline loops: CDR1 MNHEY, CDR2 SVGEGT. The CDR3 runs 15 residues. CDR3 nucleotide sequence: TGTGCCAGCAGTTACCAAGCGGGAGTTGTCGGGGAGCTGTTTTTT. Translation gives CASSYQAGVVGELFF.

This rearrangement joins TRBV10-2 to TRBJ1-2; D is unclear. Per the germline V gene, CDR1 is WSHSY and CDR2 is SAAADI. Trimming took off 0 bases at V and 8 bases at J, with 13 bases between the two ends. The CDR3 loop spans 14 amino acids. The CDR3 coding sequence is TGCGCCAGCAGTGAGTCGGCCGGGATTTCGGGCTACACCTTC. Its translation: CASSESAGISGYTF.

The chain has TRBV25-1 and TRBJ1-1; a weak D match, TRBD1 (5 bases). CDR3 size: 14 residues. The ends were cut back, 0 bases at V and 4 bases at J, with 9 bases in the middle. CDR1 and CDR2 from the germline V gene are MGHDK and SYGVNS. CDR3 DNA sequence: TGTGCCAGCAGTGAATATCGGGGGATCACTGAAGCTTTCTTT. Residues: CASSEYRGITEAFF.

J is TRBJ2-7 and V is TRBV6-2 or TRBV6-3; 10 nucleotides agree with TRBD1. The CDR3 runs 14 residues. V shed 2 bases, J shed 3 bases, and the junction held 1 base outside the gene matches. The germline gives CDR1 MNHEY, CDR2 SVGEGT. The CDR3 DNA sequence: TGTGCCAGCAGTTACGGGACAGGGGACTACGAGCAGTACTTC. Translated, it gives CASSYGTGDYEQYF.

The rearrangement uses TRBV7-9 and TRBJ1-4; possibly TRBD1 for D (6 bases). The CDR3 is made up of 15 amino acids. The ends were cut back, 3 bases at V and 4 bases at J, with 12 bases in the middle. CDR1 and CDR2 (germline): SEHNR, FQNEAQ (reference sequence). The CDR3 here is CASSFQTGVNEKLFF. CDR3 coding DNA: TGTGCCAGCAGCTTCCAGACAGGTGTTAATGAAAAACTGTTTTTT. Supplemented by reference TRBV7-9 and TRBJ1-4, the full variable domain reads DTGVSQNPRHKITKRGQNVTFRCDPISEHNRLYWYRQTLGQGPEFLTYFQNEAQLEKSRLLSDRFSAERPKGSFSTLEIQRTEQGDSAMYLCASSFQTGVNEKLFFGSGTQLSVL.

The gene calls are TRBV19 and TRBJ1-5, with D possibly TRBD1 on 6 matching bases. This CDR3 comprises 15 residues. Germline V gene lookup returns CDR1 LNHDA and CDR2 SQIVND (reference sequence). The V gene lost 5 bases and the J gene lost 4 bases, with 15 bases spanning the gap. This CDR3 reads CASSSLTGSNQPQHF. CDR3 bases: TGTGCCAGTAGTTCCCTCACAGGGAGTAATCAGCCCCAGCATTTT.

This chain joins TRBV12-3 or TRBV12-4 and TRBJ2-7; the match to TRBD1 covers 11 bases. This CDR3 has 13 amino acids. The J segment lost 6 bases and the V segment lost 6 bases, leaving 4 bases of the junction unmatched. The CDR3 bases are TGTGCCAGCAGGTTGGGACAGGGGGGCGAGCAGTACTTC. This codes for CASRLGQGGEQYF.

This rearrangement joins TRBV9 to TRBJ1-4; 9 nucleotides line up with TRBD1. Germline V gives CDR1 SGDLS, CDR2 YYNGEE. J gave up 4 bases and V 3 bases, and 7 bases lay outside the gene matches. The CDR3 spans 16 residues. CDR3 residues: CASSGGTGTYNEKLFF. DNA of the CDR3: TGTGCCAGCAGCGGCGGGACAGGGACCTATAATGAAAAACTGTTTTTT.

V gene TRBV12-3 or TRBV12-4 combines with J gene TRBJ1-2; D unclear. The CDR3 totals 13 residues. V lost 5 bases to trimming and J lost 8 bases, with 15 bases between them. The CDR3 region has the DNA TGTGCCAGCAGTCCCGATGAGGGTGAAGGCTACACCTTC. Amino acid sequence: CASSPDEGEGYTF.

This clone was detected only once. The rearrangement joins TRBV9 to TRBJ1-2; D is ambiguous. Germline CDR1 SGDLS, CDR2 YYNGEE. This CDR3 has 15 residues. V lost 1 base, J lost 2 bases, and 12 bases lay in between. As DNA, the CDR3 is TGTGCCAGCAGCGTAACCGGGTTTGAAAACTATGGCTACACCTTC. Residues: CASSVTGFENYGYTF.

The chain uses TRBV7-2 and TRBJ2-7; D is unclear. In germline, CDR1 is SGHTA, CDR2 FQGNSA. This CDR3 has 13 amino acids. The germline V and J ends were trimmed by 2 bases and 3 bases, with 8 bases remaining between them. The chain's CDR3 is CASSLRGDYEQYF. The CDR3 DNA reads TGTGCCAGCAGCTTAAGAGGCGACTACGAGCAGTACTTC.

The chain uses TRBV2 and TRBJ2-1, with 9 bases that match TRBD1. Germline CDR1 is SNHLY and CDR2 is FYNNEI. V trimming: 6 bases; J trimming: 4 bases; junction bases outside the gene matches: 7. The length of the CDR3 is 15 residues. The CDR3 DNA sequence: TGTGCCAGCAGCAGTGGGGGGACAGGGTACAATGAGCAGTTCTTC. The encoded protein is CASSSGGTGYNEQFF. The whole variable domain, filled in from reference TRBV2 and TRBJ2-1, reads EPEVTQTPSHQVTQMGQEVILRCVPISNHLYFYWYRQILGQKVEFLVSFYNNEISEKSEIFDDQFSVERPDGSNFTLKIRSTKLEDSAMYFCASSSGGTGYNEQFFGPGTRLTVL.

The chain couples TRBV7-3 to TRBJ2-2; 12 bases match TRBD2. The junction had 4 bases not matched to a gene; V was cut back by 4 bases and J by 4 bases. Germline V lookup: CDR1 SGHTA, CDR2 FQGTGA. The CDR3 is 16 amino acids. The CDR3 DNA reads as TGTGCCAGCAGCTCTCAGACTAGCGGGAGCACCGGGGAGCTGTTTTTT. This gives the protein CASSSQTSGSTGELFF.

The V and J genes are TRBV5-1 and TRBJ2-2; weak D call: TRBD2 (6 bases). The length of the CDR3 is 16 residues. V dropped 4 bases and J dropped 1 base, with 14 bases sitting between them. The germline V gene encodes CDR1 SGHRS and CDR2 YFSETQ. This CDR3 reads CASSPAGTGNTGELFF. The CDR3 coding sequence is TGCGCCAGCAGCCCAGCCGGGACTGGGAACACCGGGGAGCTGTTTTTT.

This chain links TRBV30 with TRBJ1-6; D is possibly TRBD1 (6 bases). Germline CDR1 GTSNPN, CDR2 SVGIG (reference sequence). The length of the CDR3 is 13 residues. Trimming took 5 bases from V and 8 from J, leaving 13 bases between them. The CDR3 protein is CAWGGASHSPLHF. In nucleotides, the CDR3 is TGTGCCTGGGGGGGGGCGTCTCATTCACCCCTCCACTTT.